One T cell receptor (beta chain) is described in this entry. What it binds is not known. These data originate in a study of OX40 agonist ivuxolimab in advanced cancers. As for the study in general: Hepatocellular carcinoma, melanoma, renal cell or head and neck cancer occurred in dose-escalation patients. Partial responses were achieved by three patients: one hepatocellular carcinoma, two cutaneous melanoma. Findings of the study overall: Certain nonresponding patients likewise had low normalized T-cell clonal expansion.

Germline V gives CDR1 GTSNPN, CDR2 SVGIG (reference sequence). The CDR3 loop spans 14 amino acids. Trimming removed 0 bases from V and 4 bases from J; junction bases left unmatched: 4. Patients with autoimmune history or systemic immunosuppression were excluded. The data were produced by immunoSEQ multiplex PCR, yet TCRdb's version contains in-frame clones alone and is incomplete. The profile covers tens of thousands of clones, with around 81% appearing a single time and approximately 2.8% taken by the ten largest. The V gene is TRBV30, the J gene TRBJ2-5; 8 bases agree with TRBD2. This clonotype was sampled from an adult with an advanced solid tumor such as melanoma, head and neck, liver or kidney cancer. This specimen consisted of CD4+ or CD8+ T cells sorted from blood, obtained in a trial of the OX40 agonist ivuxolimab. CDR3: CAWSVGTSAETQYF. CDR3 nucleotide sequence: TGTGCCTGGAGTGTCGGGACTAGTGCAGAGACCCAGTACTTC.